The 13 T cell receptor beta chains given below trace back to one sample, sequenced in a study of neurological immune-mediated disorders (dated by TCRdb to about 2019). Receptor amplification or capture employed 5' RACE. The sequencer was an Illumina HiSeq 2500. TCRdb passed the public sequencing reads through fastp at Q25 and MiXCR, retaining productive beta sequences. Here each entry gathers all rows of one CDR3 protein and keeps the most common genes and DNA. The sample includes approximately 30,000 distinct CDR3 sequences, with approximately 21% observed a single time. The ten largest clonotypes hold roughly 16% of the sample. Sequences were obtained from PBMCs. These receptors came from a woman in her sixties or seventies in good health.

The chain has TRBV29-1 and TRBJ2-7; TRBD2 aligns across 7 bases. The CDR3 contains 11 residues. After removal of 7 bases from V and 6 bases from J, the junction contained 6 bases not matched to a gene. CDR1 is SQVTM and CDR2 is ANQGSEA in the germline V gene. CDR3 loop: CSAGRESEQYF. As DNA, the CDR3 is TGCAGCGCCGGGCGGGAGAGCGAGCAGTACTTC.

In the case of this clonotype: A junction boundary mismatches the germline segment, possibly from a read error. The CDR3 is CTSRPGLAGEYPYEQYF. CDR3 bases: TGTACCAGCAGACCGGGACTAGCGGGAGAGTATCCTTACGAGCAGTACTTC. This sequence joins TRBV7-6 and TRBJ2-7; 14 bases match TRBD2. This CDR3 has 17 amino acids. Germline V gene sequence: CDR1 SGHVS, CDR2 FNYEAQ.

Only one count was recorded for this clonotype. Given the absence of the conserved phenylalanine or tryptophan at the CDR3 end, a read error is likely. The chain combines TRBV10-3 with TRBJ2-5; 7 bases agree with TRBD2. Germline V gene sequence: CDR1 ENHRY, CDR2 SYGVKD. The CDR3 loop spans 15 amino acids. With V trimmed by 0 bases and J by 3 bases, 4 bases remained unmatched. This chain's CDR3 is CAISESGLAEETQYS. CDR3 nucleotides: TGTGCCATCAGTGAGTCAGGGCTAGCGGAAGAGACCCAGTACTCC.

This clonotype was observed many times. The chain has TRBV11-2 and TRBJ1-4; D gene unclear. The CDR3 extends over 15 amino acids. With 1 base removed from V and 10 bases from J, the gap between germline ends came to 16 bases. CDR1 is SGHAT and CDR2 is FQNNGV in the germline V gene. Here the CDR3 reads CASSLGHGAARKLFF. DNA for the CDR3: TGTGCCAGCAGCTTAGGTCACGGAGCGGCTAGAAAACTGTTTTTT. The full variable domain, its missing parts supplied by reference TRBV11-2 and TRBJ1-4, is EAGVAQSPRYKIIEKRQSVAFWCNPISGHATLYWYQQILGQGPKLLIQFQNNGVVDDSQLPKDRFSAERLKGVDSTLKIQPAKLEDSAVYLCASSLGHGAARKLFFGSGTQLSVL.

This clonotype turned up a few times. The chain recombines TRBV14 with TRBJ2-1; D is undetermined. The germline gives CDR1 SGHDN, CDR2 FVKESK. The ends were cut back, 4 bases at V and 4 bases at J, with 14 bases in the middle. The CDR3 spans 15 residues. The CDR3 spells CASSRIGAFYNEQFF. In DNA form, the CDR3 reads TGTGCCAGCAGCCGGATAGGAGCTTTTTACAATGAGCAGTTCTTC.

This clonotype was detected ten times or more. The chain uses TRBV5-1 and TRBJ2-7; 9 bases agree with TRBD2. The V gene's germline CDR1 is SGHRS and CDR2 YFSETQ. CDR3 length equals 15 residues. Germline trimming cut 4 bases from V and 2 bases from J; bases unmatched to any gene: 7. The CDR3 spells CASSKAGGRTYEQYF. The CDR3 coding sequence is TGCGCCAGCAGCAAAGCGGGGGGCCGGACCTACGAGCAGTACTTC. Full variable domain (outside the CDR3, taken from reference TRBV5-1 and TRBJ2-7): KAGVTQTPRYLIKTRGQQVTLSCSPISGHRSVSWYQQTPGQGLQFLFEYFSETQRNKGNFPGRFSGRQFSNSRSEMNVSTLELGDSALYLCASSKAGGRTYEQYFGPGTRLTVT.

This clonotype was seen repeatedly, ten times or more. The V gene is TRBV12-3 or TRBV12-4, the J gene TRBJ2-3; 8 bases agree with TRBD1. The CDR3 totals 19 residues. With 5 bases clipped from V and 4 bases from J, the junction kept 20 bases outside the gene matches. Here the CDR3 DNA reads TGTGCCAGCAGTCCCCCGACAGGGGAGGAAATAGCAAGCCCAGATACGCAGTATTTT. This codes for CASSPPTGEEIASPDTQYF.

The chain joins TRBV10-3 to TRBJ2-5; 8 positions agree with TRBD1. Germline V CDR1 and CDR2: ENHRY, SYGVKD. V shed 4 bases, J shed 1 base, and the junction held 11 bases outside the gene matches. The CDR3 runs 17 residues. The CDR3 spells CAISGERDRSSQETQYF. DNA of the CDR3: TGTGCCATCAGTGGGGAAAGGGACAGGTCTTCCCAAGAGACCCAGTACTTC.

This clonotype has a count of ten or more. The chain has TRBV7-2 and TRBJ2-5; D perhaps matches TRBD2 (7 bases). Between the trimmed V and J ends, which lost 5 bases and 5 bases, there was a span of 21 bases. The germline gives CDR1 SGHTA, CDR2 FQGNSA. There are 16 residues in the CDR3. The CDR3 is CASSARGWGGRETQYF. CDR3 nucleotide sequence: TGTGCCAGCAGCGCCCGTGGGTGGGGGGGCAGGGAGACCCAGTACTTC.

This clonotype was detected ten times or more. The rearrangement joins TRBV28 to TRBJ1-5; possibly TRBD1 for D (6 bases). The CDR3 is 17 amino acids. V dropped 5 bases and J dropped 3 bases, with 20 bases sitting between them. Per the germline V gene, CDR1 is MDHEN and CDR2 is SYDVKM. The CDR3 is CASSPFGVRGYNQPQHF. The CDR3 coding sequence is TGTGCCAGCAGTCCCTTTGGGGTCAGGGGTTACAATCAGCCCCAGCATTTT.

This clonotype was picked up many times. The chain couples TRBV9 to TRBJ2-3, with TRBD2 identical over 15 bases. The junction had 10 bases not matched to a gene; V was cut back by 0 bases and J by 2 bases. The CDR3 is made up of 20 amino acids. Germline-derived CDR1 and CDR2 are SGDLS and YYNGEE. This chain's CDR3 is CASSVAVGTSGRSLTDTQYF. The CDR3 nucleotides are TGTGCCAGCAGCGTAGCGGTTGGGACTAGCGGGAGGTCCCTCACAGATACGCAGTATTTT.

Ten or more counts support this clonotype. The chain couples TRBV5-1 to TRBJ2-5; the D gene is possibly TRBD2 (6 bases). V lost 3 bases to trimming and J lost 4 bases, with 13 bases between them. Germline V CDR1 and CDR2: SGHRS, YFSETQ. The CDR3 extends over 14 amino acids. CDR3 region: CASSSGQEGETQYF. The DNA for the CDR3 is TGCGCCAGCAGCTCGGGGCAGGAGGGAGAGACCCAGTACTTC.

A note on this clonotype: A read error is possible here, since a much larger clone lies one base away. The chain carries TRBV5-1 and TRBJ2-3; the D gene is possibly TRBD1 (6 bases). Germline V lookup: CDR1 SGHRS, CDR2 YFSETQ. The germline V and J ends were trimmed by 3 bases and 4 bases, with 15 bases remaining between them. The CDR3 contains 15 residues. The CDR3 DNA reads TGCGCCAGCAGCTCGGGATTACAGGGATCAGATACGCAGTATTTT. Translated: CASSSGLQGSDTQYF.